Listed here are 27 T cell receptor beta chains from one sample, sequenced in a study of T cell changes during pregnancy in multiple sclerosis. Profiled with immunoSEQ multiplex PCR; TCRdb holds only in-frame clones, not every one. The sample consists of under 100,000 clones, 85% to 95% of them appearing once. Sequencing was performed on peripheral blood, taken in the third trimester of pregnancy. The source is a female donor with multiple sclerosis, enrolled in a pregnancy study.

This rearrangement joins TRBV10-3 to TRBJ1-2, with 10 bases lining up with TRBD1. From germline, CDR1 is ENHRY and CDR2 SYGVKD. The CDR3 contains 14 residues. The V segment lost 4 bases and the J segment 7 bases; nucleotides outside the gene matches: 6. The CDR3 DNA follows: TGTGCCATCAGTGCACCTGGACAGGGGGTTGGCTACACCTTC. Its protein product is CAISAPGQGVGYTF.

The chain is built from TRBV19 and TRBJ1-5; 8 bases are shared with TRBD1. The trim removed 6 bases at V and 2 bases at J, leaving 6 bases unmatched. Per germline, CDR1 LNHDA and CDR2 SQIVND (reference sequence). The CDR3 has 15 amino acids. The CDR3 coding sequence is TGTGCCAGTAGCTACGGACAGGGTGGCAATCAGCCCCAGCATTTT. Its protein product is CASSYGQGGNQPQHF.

The chain is built from TRBV2 and TRBJ2-1; the match to TRBD2 covers 10 bases. Germline assignment: CDR1 SNHLY and CDR2 FYNNEI. V trimming: 4 bases; J trimming: 5 bases; junction bases outside the gene matches: 2. CDR3 size: 14 residues. CDR3 in amino acids: CASSGTSGHNEQFF. Written as DNA, the CDR3 is TGTGCCAGCAGTGGGACTAGCGGACACAATGAGCAGTTCTTC.

The chain employs TRBV30 and TRBJ1-2, with D hard to call. CDR1 is GTSNPN and CDR2 is SVGIG in the germline V gene (reference sequence). Trimming took 3 bases from V and 4 from J, leaving 12 bases between them. This CDR3 spans 13 amino acids. This CDR3 is CAWRGAAVYGYTF. As DNA, the CDR3 is TGTGCCTGGAGGGGAGCAGCTGTCTATGGCTACACCTTC.

Here the CDR3 DNA reads TGCGCCAGCAGCCCGTGGGACAGGGGATATGGCTACACCTTC. Its protein product is CASSPWDRGYGYTF. The gene calls are TRBV5-1 and TRBJ1-2; 10 positions agree with TRBD1. Per the germline V gene, CDR1 is SGHRS and CDR2 is YFSETQ. V shed 4 bases and J 5 bases; nucleotides not matched to a gene: 5. The CDR3 loop spans 14 amino acids. The full variable domain, with the rest looked up from reference TRBV5-1 and TRBJ1-2, is KAGVTQTPRYLIKTRGQQVTLSCSPISGHRSVSWYQQTPGQGLQFLFEYFSETQRNKGNFPGRFSGRQFSNSRSEMNVSTLELGDSALYLCASSPWDRGYGYTFGSGTRLTVV.

The V and J genes are TRBV29-1 and TRBJ1-1, with a weak D call TRBD1 (5 bases). Trimming took off 3 bases at V and 9 bases at J, with 8 bases between the two ends. Looked up from germline, CDR1 is SQVTM and CDR2 is ANQGSEA. The CDR3 totals 10 residues. CDR3 sequence (DNA): TGCAGCGTTGACCAGGGTAAAGCTTTCTTT. The encoded protein is CSVDQGKAFF.

The chain has TRBV11-1 and TRBJ1-6, with D hard to call. Trimming shortened V by 1 base and J by 10 bases, and 11 bases separated the two germline ends. This CDR3 contains 14 residues. Germline V gene lookup returns CDR1 SGHAT and CDR2 FQDESV (reference sequence). The CDR3 is CASSLGGAGSPLHF. The DNA for the CDR3 is TGTGCCAGCAGCTTAGGAGGTGCGGGGTCACCCCTCCACTTT. Combining the CDR3 with reference TRBV11-1 and TRBJ1-6 gives the whole variable domain EAEVAQSPRYKITEKSQAVAFWCDPISGHATLYWYRQILGQGPELLVQFQDESVVDDSQLPKDRFSAERLKGVDSTLKIQPAELGDSAMYLCASSLGGAGSPLHFGNGTRLTVT.

V and J are TRBV4-2 and TRBJ2-3, with D perhaps matching TRBD2 (5 bases). V was trimmed by 1 base and J by 6 bases, leaving 8 bases between them. CDR1 and CDR2 from the germline V gene are LGHNA and YNFKEQ. The CDR3 extends over 13 amino acids. The CDR3 region is CASSQGGGDTQYF. The CDR3 nucleotides read TGTGCCAGCAGCCAAGGAGGAGGCGATACGCAGTATTTT.

This chain links TRBV27 with TRBJ2-1; the D is unclear. There are 15 residues in the CDR3. The germline gives CDR1 MNHEY, CDR2 SMNVEV (reference sequence). The germline V and J ends were trimmed by 0 bases and 6 bases, with 12 bases remaining between them. This CDR3 is CASSLSGHSANEQFF. CDR3 bases: TGTGCCAGCAGTTTATCGGGCCACTCCGCCAATGAGCAGTTCTTC.

The chain combines TRBV19 with TRBJ2-1, with D possibly matching TRBD2 (6 bases). Germline V gene sequence: CDR1 LNHDA, CDR2 SQIVND (reference sequence). Trimming stripped 5 bases from V and 6 bases from J, with 14 bases between. The CDR3 consists of 14 residues. The CDR3 here is CASSVKSSVNEQFF. Written as DNA, the CDR3 is TGTGCCAGTAGTGTAAAATCTAGCGTCAATGAGCAGTTCTTC.

The chain is built from TRBV4-2 and TRBJ2-7; 7 nucleotides align to TRBD1. This CDR3 comprises 14 residues. V shed 8 bases and J 0 bases; nucleotides not matched to a gene: 7. The V gene's germline CDR1 is LGHNA and CDR2 YNFKEQ. CDR3 nucleotides: TGTGCCAGCGCGGCTGACAGGGTCTCCTACGAGCAGTACTTC. It codes for CASAADRVSYEQYF.

The chain is built from TRBV13 and TRBJ2-1; TRBD2 agrees at 10 bases. The length of the CDR3 is 18 residues. V shed 1 base and J 2 bases; nucleotides not matched to a gene: 8. In germline, CDR1 is PRHDT, CDR2 FYEKMQ (reference sequence). CDR3 DNA: TGTGCCAGCAGCTTAGTCCCGGGACTAGCGACCCCCTACAATGAGCAGTTCTTC. It yields the protein CASSLVPGLATPYNEQFF.

The CDR3 nucleotides are TGTGCCAGCAGCTTAGATGGAACAGGACGTGAGCAGTTCTTC. Amino acids: CASSLDGTGREQFF. V gene TRBV11-2 combines with J gene TRBJ2-1, with a possible D match to TRBD1 (5 bases). Between the trimmed V and J ends, which lost 0 bases and 9 bases, there was a span of 12 bases. Germline V gives CDR1 SGHAT, CDR2 FQNNGV. The CDR3 runs 14 residues.

CDR3 DNA: TGTGCCAGCAGTCCCGGACAGATTAACTATGGCTACACCTTC. Protein sequence: CASSPGQINYGYTF. The J gene is TRBJ1-2, the V gene TRBV6-5; tentative D call: TRBD1 (6 bases). The CDR3 spans 14 residues. Germline lookup yields CDR1 MNHEY and CDR2 SVGAGI. V lost 5 bases and J lost 1, with 11 bases in between.

V usage is TRBV9 and J usage is TRBJ2-1; TRBD2 matches 8 bases. Germline CDR1 and CDR2: SGDLS and YYNGEE. The V gene end was trimmed by 2 bases and the J gene end by 4 bases; junction bases not matched to a gene: 5. The CDR3 spans 15 residues. CDR3 nucleotide sequence: TGTGCCAGCAGCGTGGGACTAGGGGAATACAATGAGCAGTTCTTC. Its translation is CASSVGLGEYNEQFF.

The V call is TRBV11-3, the J call TRBJ2-5; D possibly corresponds to TRBD2 (5 bases). Germline V gene lookup returns CDR1 SGHNT and CDR2 YENEEA. Between the trimmed V and J ends, which lost 0 bases and 7 bases, there was a span of 6 bases. The CDR3 is 12 amino acids. In nucleotides, the CDR3 is TGTGCCAGCAGCTTAGAAGGAGGGACCCAGTACTTC. Translated, it gives CASSLEGGTQYF.

The V gene is TRBV4-1, the J gene TRBJ1-4; D not resolved. Germline CDR1 is MGHRA and CDR2 is YSYEKL. The V gene lost 3 bases and the J gene lost 7 bases, with 12 bases spanning the gap. The CDR3 is made up of 14 amino acids. The DNA for the CDR3 is TGCGCCAGCAGCCACGCTAACAGCGGTGAAAAACTGTTTTTT. Its protein product is CASSHANSGEKLFF.

This CDR3 is CASSQGASQPQHF. The DNA for the CDR3 is TGTGCCAGCAGTCAGGGCGCATCCCAGCCCCAGCATTTT. The chain is built from TRBV6-5 and TRBJ1-5; tentatively, D is TRBD1 (5 bases). Trimming stripped 5 bases from V and 7 bases from J, with 12 bases between. The V gene's germline CDR1 is MNHEY and CDR2 SVGAGI. This CDR3 is 13 amino acids long.

The chain recombines TRBV19 with TRBJ2-5; a weak D match, TRBD2 (6 bases). The germline gives CDR1 LNHDA, CDR2 SQIVND (reference sequence). The CDR3 has 14 residues. Trimming removed 6 bases from V and 7 bases from J, with 18 bases in between. Here the CDR3 reads CASRQISGDGTQYF. The DNA of the CDR3 is TGTGCCAGTAGGCAGATCTCGGGGGATGGGACCCAGTACTTC.

The V and J genes are TRBV5-4 and TRBJ1-1; perhaps TRBD1 as D (6 bases). V lost 5 bases, J lost 2 bases, and 13 bases lay in between. The germline V gene has CDR1 SGHNT and CDR2 YYREEE (reference sequence). This CDR3 spans 14 amino acids. CDR3 sequence reads: CASRSPDRNTEAFF. The CDR3 nucleotides are TGTGCCAGCAGGAGCCCGGACAGAAACACTGAAGCTTTCTTT.

V usage is TRBV14 and J usage is TRBJ1-1, with TRBD1 identical over 10 bases. The junction had 5 bases not matched to a gene; V was cut back by 3 bases and J by 4 bases. The CDR3 is made up of 15 amino acids. Germline CDR1 SGHDN, CDR2 FVKESK. CDR3 protein: CASSQLTGGGTEAFF. The CDR3 DNA reads TGTGCCAGCAGCCAGCTGACAGGGGGCGGCACTGAAGCTTTCTTT.

V usage is TRBV6-1 and J usage is TRBJ2-1; possible D gene TRBD1, 6 bases. Germline values: CDR1 MNHNS, CDR2 SASEGT. The CDR3 runs 14 residues. Trimming took off 1 base at V and 7 bases at J, with 11 bases between the two ends. The CDR3 bases are TGTGCCAGCAGTGAAGTTTCCACAGGGAATGAGCAGTTCTTC. It encodes CASSEVSTGNEQFF.

V usage is TRBV13 and J usage is TRBJ2-1, with 10 positions matching TRBD1. CDR3 length: 15 residues. CDR1 is PRHDT and CDR2 is FYEKMQ in the germline V gene (reference sequence). The trim removed 5 bases at V and 7 bases at J, leaving 8 bases unmatched. The CDR3 protein is CASSPRQGAKNEQFF. DNA of the CDR3: TGTGCCAGCAGCCCTCGACAGGGGGCTAAGAATGAGCAGTTCTTC.

The CDR3 DNA reads as TGTGCCAGTAGTATTGACGGGACAGGGGCTACTGAAGCTTTCTTT. It encodes CASSIDGTGATEAFF. V gene TRBV19 combines with J gene TRBJ1-1, with 10 bases matching TRBD1. Germline V CDR1 and CDR2: LNHDA, SQIVND (reference sequence). Germline trimming cut 3 bases from V and 5 bases from J; bases unmatched to any gene: 6. The CDR3 has 15 residues.

The J gene is TRBJ1-2, the V gene TRBV7-8; D might be TRBD1 (6 bases). Deletions cut 3 bases from V and 6 bases from J, with 14 bases between. Per germline, CDR1 SGHVS and CDR2 FQNEAQ. The CDR3 covers 14 residues. CDR3 bases: TGTGCCAGCAGCTTTGTATTCTCAGGGGATGGCTACACCTTC. Translated, it gives CASSFVFSGDGYTF.

CDR3 bases: TGTGCCAGCAGCTCGTACGTGTCAGGGGCCTATGGCTACACCTTC. Translating it yields CASSSYVSGAYGYTF. V is TRBV9 and J is TRBJ1-2; TRBD1 is a possible D gene (6 bases). The CDR3 extends over 15 amino acids. Per the germline V gene, CDR1 is SGDLS and CDR2 is YYNGEE. Trimming cost V 4 bases and J 4 bases, with 17 bases left between them.

V usage is TRBV6-6 and J usage is TRBJ1-2; a weak D match, TRBD1 (5 bases). The germline V gene has CDR1 MNHNY and CDR2 SVGAGI (reference sequence). Between the trimmed V and J ends, which lost 5 bases and 4 bases, there was a span of 17 bases. This CDR3 spans 15 amino acids. The CDR3 DNA follows: TGTGCCAGCAGTGTAAGGGGACTGGGCGCCTATGGCTACACCTTC. Translating gives CASSVRGLGAYGYTF.